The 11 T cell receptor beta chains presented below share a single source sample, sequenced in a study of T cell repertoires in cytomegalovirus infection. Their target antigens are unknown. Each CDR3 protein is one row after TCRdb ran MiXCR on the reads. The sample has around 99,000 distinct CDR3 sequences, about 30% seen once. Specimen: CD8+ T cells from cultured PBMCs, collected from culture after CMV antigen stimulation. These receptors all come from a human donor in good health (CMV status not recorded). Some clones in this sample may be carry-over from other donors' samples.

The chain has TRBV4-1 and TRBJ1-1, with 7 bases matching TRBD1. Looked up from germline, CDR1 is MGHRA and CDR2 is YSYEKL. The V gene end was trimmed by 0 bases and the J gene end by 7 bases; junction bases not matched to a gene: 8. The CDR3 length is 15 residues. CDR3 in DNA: TGCGCCAGCAGCCAAGATACAGGGGCTTCCATTGAAGCTTTCTTT. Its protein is CASSQDTGASIEAFF.

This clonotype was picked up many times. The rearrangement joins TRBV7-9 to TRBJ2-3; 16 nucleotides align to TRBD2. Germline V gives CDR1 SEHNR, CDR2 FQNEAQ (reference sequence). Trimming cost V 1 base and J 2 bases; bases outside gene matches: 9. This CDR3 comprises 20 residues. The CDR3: CASSLELGLAGGEVTDTQYF. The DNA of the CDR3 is TGTGCCAGCAGCTTAGAGCTGGGACTAGCGGGGGGGGAGGTCACAGATACGCAGTATTTT.

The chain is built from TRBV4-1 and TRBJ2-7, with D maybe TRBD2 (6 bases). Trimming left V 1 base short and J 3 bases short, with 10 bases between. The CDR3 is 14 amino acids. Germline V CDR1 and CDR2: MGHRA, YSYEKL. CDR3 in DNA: TGCGCCAGCAGCCAAGGGGAGGAAAGCTACGAGCAGTACTTC. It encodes CASSQGEESYEQYF.

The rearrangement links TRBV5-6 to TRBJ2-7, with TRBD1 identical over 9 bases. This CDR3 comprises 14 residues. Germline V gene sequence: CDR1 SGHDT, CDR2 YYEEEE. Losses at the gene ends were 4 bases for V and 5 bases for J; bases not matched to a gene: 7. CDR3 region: CASSRSTGGHEQYF. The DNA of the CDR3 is TGTGCCAGCAGCCGCTCTACAGGGGGCCACGAGCAGTACTTC.

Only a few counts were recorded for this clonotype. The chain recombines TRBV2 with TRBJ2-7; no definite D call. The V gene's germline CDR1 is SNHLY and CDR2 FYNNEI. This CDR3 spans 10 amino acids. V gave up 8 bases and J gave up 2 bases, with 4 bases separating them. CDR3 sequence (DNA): TGTGCCAGCCGAGCCTACGAGCAGTACTTC. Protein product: CASRAYEQYF.

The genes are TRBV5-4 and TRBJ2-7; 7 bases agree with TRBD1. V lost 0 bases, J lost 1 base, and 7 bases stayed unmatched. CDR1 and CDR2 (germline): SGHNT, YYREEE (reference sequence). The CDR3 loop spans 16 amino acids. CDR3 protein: CASSLALGGLSYEQYF. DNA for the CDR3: TGTGCCAGCAGCTTGGCTCTAGGGGGCCTTTCCTACGAGCAGTACTTC.

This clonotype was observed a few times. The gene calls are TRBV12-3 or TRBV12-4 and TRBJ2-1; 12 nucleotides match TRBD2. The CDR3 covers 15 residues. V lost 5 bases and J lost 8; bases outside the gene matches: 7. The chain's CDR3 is CASSPHLAGGHEQFF. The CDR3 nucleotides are TGTGCCAGCAGTCCCCATCTAGCGGGGGGGCATGAGCAGTTCTTC.

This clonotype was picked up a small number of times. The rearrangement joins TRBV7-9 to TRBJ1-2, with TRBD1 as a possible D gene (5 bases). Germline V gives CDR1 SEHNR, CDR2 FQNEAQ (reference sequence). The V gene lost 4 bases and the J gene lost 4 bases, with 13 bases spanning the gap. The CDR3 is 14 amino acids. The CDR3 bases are TGTGCCAGCAGCTCCTCCGGGGCCTCCTATGGCTACACCTTC. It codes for CASSSSGASYGYTF.

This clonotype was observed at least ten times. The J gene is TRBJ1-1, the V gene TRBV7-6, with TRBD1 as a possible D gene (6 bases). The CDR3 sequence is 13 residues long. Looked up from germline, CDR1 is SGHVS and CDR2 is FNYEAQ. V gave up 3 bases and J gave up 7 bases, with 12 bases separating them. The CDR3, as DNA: TGTGCCAGCAGCTTCCAAGGGGGTGGTGAAGCTTTCTTT. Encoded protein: CASSFQGGGEAFF. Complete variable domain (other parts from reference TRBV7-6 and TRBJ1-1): GAGVSQSPRYKVTKRGQDVALRCDPISGHVSLYWYRQALGQGPEFLTYFNYEAQQDKSGLPNDRFSAERPEGSISTLTIQRTEQRDSAMYRCASSFQGGGEAFFGQGTRLTVV.

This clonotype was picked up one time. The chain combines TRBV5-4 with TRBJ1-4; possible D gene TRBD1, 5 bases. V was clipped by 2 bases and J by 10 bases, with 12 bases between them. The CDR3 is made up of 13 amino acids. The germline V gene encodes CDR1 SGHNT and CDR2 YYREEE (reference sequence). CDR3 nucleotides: TGTGCCAGCAGCTTTGCGGGGGAAGTAAAACTGTTTTTT. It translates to CASSFAGEVKLFF.

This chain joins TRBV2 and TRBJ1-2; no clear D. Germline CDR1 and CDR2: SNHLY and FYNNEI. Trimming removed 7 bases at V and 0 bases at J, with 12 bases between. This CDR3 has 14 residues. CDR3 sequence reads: CASKALSSNYGYTF. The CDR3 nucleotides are TGTGCCAGCAAGGCTCTCAGTTCTAACTATGGCTACACCTTC.